This T cell receptor beta chain derives from a study of blood T cell repertoires in COVID-19. Study background: The origin of the acute and convalescent COVID-19 samples was the United States, Italy and Spain.

As handled by the study authors: The assay estimated nucleated cells by amplifying reference gene primers. Assay: immunoSEQ multiplex PCR; the TCRdb copy retains only in-frame clones and omits some. That table is the source of V, J and clone size, and D and trimming were worked out from the DNA. Of roughly 140,000 clones listed, about four fifths are singletons. Germline values: CDR1 LNHDA, CDR2 SQIVND (reference sequence). V lost 6 bases, J lost 4 bases, and 3 bases stayed unmatched. This CDR3 contains 13 residues. Details on this clone: Distinct nucleotide sequences in the sample also encode this CDR3.

This sequence joins TRBV19 and TRBJ2-7; TRBD1 aligns across 10 bases. Source material: peripheral blood. The receptor comes from a man between 65 and 85 years old who had recovered from COVID-19. This CDR3 is CASSPDRGYEQYF. CDR3 nucleotide sequence: TGTGCCAGTAGCCCGGACAGGGGGTACGAGCAGTACTTC.